These 17 T cell receptor beta chains originate from one sample sequenced in a study of CD8 T cells in ankylosing spondylitis. A single record per CDR3 protein comes from TCRdb applying MiXCR to the 5' RACE reads. The sample records roughly 130,000 distinct CDR3 sequences, roughly a tenth being singletons. Sequencing was done on a sample of blood, either unsorted or a sorted T cell fraction (not recorded which). All receptors come from a male donor with ankylosing spondylitis or in good health (not recorded which).

About this clonotype: At one end, the junction sequence differs from germline, possibly due to a read error. The chain is built from TRBV9 and TRBJ2-1, with D tentatively TRBD2 (6 bases). The germline CDR1 and CDR2 sequences are SGDLS and YYNGEE. The CDR3 covers 17 residues. The DNA for the CDR3 is TGTGCCAGCAGCGTTCGCGGACGCGGGGCGTCCTACAATGAGCACTTCTTC. It specifies CASSVRGRGASYNEHFF.

This clonotype was observed many times. V is TRBV4-1 and J is TRBJ2-1; 8 bases align to TRBD2. This CDR3 spans 17 amino acids. Losses at the gene ends were 1 base for V and 1 base for J; bases not matched to a gene: 6. Looked up from germline, CDR1 is MGHRA and CDR2 is YSYEKL. In DNA form, the CDR3 reads TGCGCCAGCAGCCAAGTCCGAAGCGGGGGATCCTACAATGAGCAGTTCTTC. Translated: CASSQVRSGGSYNEQFF.

The sample holds many counts of this clonotype. The chain couples TRBV5-1 to TRBJ2-7; D is possibly TRBD2 (6 bases). Trimming took off 0 bases at V and 5 bases at J, with 12 bases between the two ends. The germline V gene has CDR1 SGHRS and CDR2 YFSETQ. The CDR3 totals 14 residues. The CDR3 nucleotides are TGCGCCAGCAGCTTGGTCAGCGGAGGGAACGAGCAGTACTTC. Translation: CASSLVSGGNEQYF.

In this sample, this clonotype turned up many times. The chain joins TRBV29-1 to TRBJ2-7; 7 bases match TRBD1. The CDR3 spans 13 residues. V was pared by 4 bases and J by 2 bases, with 5 bases of the junction left unmatched. CDR1 SQVTM and CDR2 ANQGSEA come from the germline V gene. CDR3: CSVGGQGAYEQYF. The CDR3 region has the DNA TGCAGCGTTGGAGGTCAGGGGGCCTACGAGCAGTACTTC.

With regard to this clonotype: A much more abundant neighbour one base away suggests this may be a read error. V is TRBV29-1 and J is TRBJ2-7; TRBD1 agrees at 7 bases. J gave up 9 bases and V 5 bases, and 10 bases lay outside the gene matches. Germline lookup yields CDR1 SQVTM and CDR2 ANQGSEA. There are 12 residues in the CDR3. CDR3 in DNA: TGCAGCGTTACGTCAAACAGGGGTGGGCAGTACTTC. It translates to CSVTSNRGGQYF.

The chain recombines TRBV6-1 with TRBJ2-7; the D call may be TRBD1 or TRBD2 (6 bases each). This CDR3 is built from 15 residues. Deletions cut 6 bases from V and 5 bases from J, with 20 bases between. The germline CDR1 and CDR2 sequences are MNHNS and SASEGT. The CDR3 DNA is TGTGCCAGCAGCTCCCGTGTTGGGGGGACACACGAGCAGTACTTC. Translated: CASSSRVGGTHEQYF.

In this sample, this clonotype turned up many times. The J gene is TRBJ2-3, the V gene TRBV6-1; 8 bases agree with TRBD1. The germline gives CDR1 MNHNS, CDR2 SASEGT. The ends lost 6 bases at V and 8 bases at J; junction bases unmatched: 13. This CDR3 is built from 15 residues. This CDR3 is CASSPGTGARATQYF. The CDR3 DNA reads TGTGCCAGCAGCCCAGGGACAGGAGCCCGGGCTACGCAGTATTTT.

This clonotype was detected ten times or more. The V call is TRBV6-5, the J call TRBJ2-5; 7 bases map to TRBD1. Germline CDR1 is MNHEY and CDR2 is SVGAGI. Unmatched junction bases numbered 4, after V lost 1 base and J lost 2 bases. The CDR3 length is 15 residues. As DNA, the CDR3 is TGTGCCAGCAGTTACTTGGGGACAGATCAAGAGACCCAGTACTTC. Protein: CASSYLGTDQETQYF.

In this sample, this clonotype turned up many times. In nucleotides, the CDR3 is TGTGCCAGCAGTTGGGGTCAGAGCAATCAGCCCCAGCATTTT. Translation: CASSWGQSNQPQHF. The rearrangement links TRBV28 to TRBJ1-5; D ambiguous. V lost 4 bases and J lost 1, with 8 bases in between. The CDR3 runs to 14 residues. CDR1 MDHEN and CDR2 SYDVKM come from the germline V gene.

At least ten counts were recorded for this clonotype. J is TRBJ1-3 and V is TRBV5-1; no firm D call. This CDR3 spans 15 amino acids. V shed 5 bases and J shed 2 bases, with 14 bases lying between them. Germline V CDR1 and CDR2: SGHRS, YFSETQ. Written as DNA, the CDR3 is TGCGCCAGCAGGGGGAGCGGTCAAACTGGAAACACCATATATTTT. Its translation is CASRGSGQTGNTIYF.

V and J are TRBV7-3 and TRBJ2-7, with 12 nucleotides matching TRBD2. V shed 8 bases and J 3 bases; nucleotides not matched to a gene: 20. Germline loops: CDR1 SGHTA, CDR2 FQGTGA. This CDR3 is built from 19 residues. In DNA form, the CDR3 reads TGTGCCAGCTGCAAACGACTAGCGGGAGTTTGGGGTGCGAGCTACGAGCAGTACTTC. It translates to CASCKRLAGVWGASYEQYF.

This clonotype was seen ten or more times. The CDR3, as DNA: TGCGCCAGCCGGACGGGGAGCTACGACCAAGAGACCCAGTACTTC. This sequence encodes CASRTGSYDQETQYF. The chain uses TRBV5-1 and TRBJ2-5, with D maybe TRBD2 (5 bases). The germline V gene has CDR1 SGHRS and CDR2 YFSETQ. The CDR3 sequence is 15 residues long. The V gene lost 7 bases and the J gene lost 0 bases, with 16 bases spanning the gap.

The genes are TRBV28 and TRBJ2-1; 9 bases line up with TRBD2. The V segment lost 5 bases and the J segment 3 bases; nucleotides outside the gene matches: 5. The CDR3 totals 15 residues. Germline V lookup: CDR1 MDHEN, CDR2 SYDVKM. CDR3 bases: TGTGCCAGCAGTGATAGCGGGAGCTTCTACAATGAGCAGTTCTTC. Encoded protein: CASSDSGSFYNEQFF.

V usage is TRBV7-2 and J usage is TRBJ2-7; D is tentatively TRBD1 or TRBD2 (5 bases each). CDR3 length: 13 amino acids. The germline V gene encodes CDR1 SGHTA and CDR2 FQGNSA. V was shortened by 5 bases and J by 7 bases, with 15 bases between the two germline ends. CDR3 bases: TGTGCCAGCAGCGCCACGTGGGGACGGGAGCAGTACTTC. This translates into CASSATWGREQYF.

This clonotype has a count of ten or more. The chain combines TRBV20-1 with TRBJ1-3; D uncertain. This CDR3 spans 13 amino acids. With 1 base removed from V and 3 bases from J, the gap between germline ends came to 7 bases. In germline, CDR1 is DFQATT, CDR2 SNEGSKA (reference sequence). The CDR3 DNA sequence: TGCAGTGCTAGAGTTCCAGTTGGAAACACCATATATTTT. As protein: CSARVPVGNTIYF.

This clonotype occurred many times. The rearrangement links TRBV28 to TRBJ1-1, with D possibly matching TRBD1 (5 bases). The germline V and J ends were trimmed by 8 bases and 0 bases, with 13 bases remaining between them. Looked up from germline, CDR1 is MDHEN and CDR2 is SYDVKM. The length of the CDR3 is 14 residues. The CDR3 loop is CASYGGALNTEAFF. DNA of the CDR3: TGTGCCAGCTACGGTGGGGCATTGAACACTGAAGCTTTCTTT. Complete variable domain (other parts from reference TRBV28 and TRBJ1-1): DVKVTQSSRYLVKRTGEKVFLECVQDMDHENMFWYRQDPGLGLRLIYFSYDVKMKEKGDIPEGYSVSREKKERFSLILESASTNQTSMYLCASYGGALNTEAFFGQGTRLTVV.

This clonotype was recorded many times. The chain uses TRBV18 and TRBJ1-1, with D maybe TRBD1 (5 bases). This CDR3 region has 14 residues. CDR1 and CDR2 (germline): KGHSH, LQKENI. Trimming pared 4 bases from V and 1 base from J, leaving 10 bases between. The CDR3 loop reads CASSQTTENTEAFF. The CDR3 bases are TGTGCCAGCTCACAAACGACAGAGAACACTGAAGCTTTCTTT.